This T cell receptor (beta chain) came from a study of T cells in Graves' hyperthyroidism and ophthalmopathy. Background on the study: It was at initial diagnosis, before any treatment, that peripheral blood was collected.

At least ten counts were recorded for this clonotype. Its specificity is unknown. Amplification targeted TCR beta CDR3 regions from RNA transcripts. Initially, a first-round RT-PCR of the TCR CDR3 employed the HTBI primer set. A single record per CDR3 protein comes from TCRdb applying MiXCR to the multiplex PCR reads. Of more than 150,000 distinct CDR3 sequences detected, around 15% appear once; the ten largest clones hold 25% to 35%. Findings and caveats of the study: In simple terms, a model built on 13 V-J features told ophthalmopathy apart from stable hyperthyroidism. In the blood, most expanded thyroid clonotypes above 0.001 appeared as well. Model output signaled ophthalmopathy a median roughly 6.5 months ahead of onset.

Trimming cost V 6 bases and J 6 bases, with 17 bases left between them. CDR3 length: 14 amino acids. Germline CDR1 reads KGHDR; CDR2 reads SFDVKD. The receptor comes from a woman aged 50 to 65 with Graves' hyperthyroidism. V is TRBV24-1 and J is TRBJ2-7, with D perhaps TRBD2 (5 bases). The sequencing input was blood. CDR3 bases: TGTGCCACCAGTCTGTCGGGCGGGCACCTCGAGCAGTACTTC. As protein: CATSLSGGHLEQYF.